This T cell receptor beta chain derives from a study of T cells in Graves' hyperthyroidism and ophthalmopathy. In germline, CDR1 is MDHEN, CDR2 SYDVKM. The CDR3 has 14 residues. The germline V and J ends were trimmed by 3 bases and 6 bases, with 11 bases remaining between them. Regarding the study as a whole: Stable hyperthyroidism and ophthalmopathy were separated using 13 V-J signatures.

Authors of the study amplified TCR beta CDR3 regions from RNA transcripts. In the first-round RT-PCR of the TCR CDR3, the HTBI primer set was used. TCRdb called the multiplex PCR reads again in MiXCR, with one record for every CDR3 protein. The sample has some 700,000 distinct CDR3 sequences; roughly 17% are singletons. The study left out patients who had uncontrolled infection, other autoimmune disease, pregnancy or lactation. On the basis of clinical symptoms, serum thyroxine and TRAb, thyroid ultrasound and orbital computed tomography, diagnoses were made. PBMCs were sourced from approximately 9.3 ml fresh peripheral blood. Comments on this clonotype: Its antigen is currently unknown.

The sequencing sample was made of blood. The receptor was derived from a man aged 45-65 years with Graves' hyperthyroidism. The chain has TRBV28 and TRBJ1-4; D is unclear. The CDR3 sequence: CASSFKIGYEKLFF. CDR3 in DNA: TGTGCCAGCAGTTTTAAAATCGGTTATGAAAAACTGTTTTTT. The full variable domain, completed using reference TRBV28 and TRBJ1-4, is DVKVTQSSRYLVKRTGEKVFLECVQDMDHENMFWYRQDPGLGLRLIYFSYDVKMKEKGDIPEGYSVSREKKERFSLILESASTNQTSMYLCASSFKIGYEKLFFGSGTQLSVL.